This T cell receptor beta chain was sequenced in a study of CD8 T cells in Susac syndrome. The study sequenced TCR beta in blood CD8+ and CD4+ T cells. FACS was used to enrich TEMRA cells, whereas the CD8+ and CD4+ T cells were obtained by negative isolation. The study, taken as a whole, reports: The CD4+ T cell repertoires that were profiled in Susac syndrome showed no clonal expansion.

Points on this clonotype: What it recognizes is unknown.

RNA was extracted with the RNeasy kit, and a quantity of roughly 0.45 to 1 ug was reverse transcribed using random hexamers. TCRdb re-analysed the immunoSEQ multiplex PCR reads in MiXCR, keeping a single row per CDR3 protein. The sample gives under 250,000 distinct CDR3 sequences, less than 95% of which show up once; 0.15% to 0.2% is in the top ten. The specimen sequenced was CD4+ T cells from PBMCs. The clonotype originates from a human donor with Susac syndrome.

CDR3 nucleotides: TGTGCCAGCAGTTTTTCGAGGACAGGGCTCCAGTACTTC. As protein: CASSFSRTGLQYF. The V call is TRBV27, the J call TRBJ2-4, with 8 positions matching TRBD1. The junction had 8 bases not matched to a gene; V was cut back by 3 bases and J by 13 bases. Germline CDR1 MNHEY, CDR2 SMNVEV (reference sequence). The CDR3 runs 13 residues.